Sequencing of this T cell receptor (beta chain) was carried out in a study of human T cells and chemical hapten exposure (dated by TCRdb to the early 2020s). For context, the study as a whole: For sensitization, 2% DPC in acetone was applied to a 2 cm by 2 cm area of upper inner arm skin. Patients additionally received weekly therapeutic DPC doses to the scalp throughout the roughly 26-week study period. Patch tests used Finn chambers with 0.01% DPC on the upper back, scored after 6 days by International Contact Dermatitis Research Group standards. Alopecia areata with under or over 50% scalp involvement, alopecia totalis and alopecia universalis were represented in the patient cohort, which was mostly female. Libraries were combined into a pool for sequencing, and differences in TCR yield between samples came mainly from small differences in library volumes within the pool. Peripheral blood TCR repertoire changes were tracked in vivo in alopecia patients during primary and secondary sensitization to the hapten diphenylcyclopropenone (DPC). Patient blood was sampled pre-sensitization (week 0) and at 2, 6 and about 24 weeks after DPC sensitization. Around 30 alopecia patients provided blood for TCR sequencing at one to four time points (pre-sensitization, 2, 6 and 24 weeks). The paper's findings and limits, for the study overall: Compared with pre-sensitization or healthy control sets, expanded TCRs formed significantly more large CDR3 similarity clusters, which is consistent with antigen-driven responses. The number of PT1 expanded TCRs positively correlated with patch test score, significant at thresholds 8, 16 and 32 but not 4. The number of TCRs above 1 in 1000 frequency did not change with DPC sensitization; there was no evidence of global repertoire structure alterations. Because every patient had alopecia, a presumed autoimmune disease, the patients' immune response might differ from that of healthy individuals. Repeated subsampling changed both the strength of the expansion versus patch-test correlation and the threshold at which the correlation became significant.

Receptor amplification or capture employed RACE. Reads for this sample came from a NextSeq 500. During library preparation, unique molecular identifiers were attached to individual cDNA molecules so that TCRs could be counted in a quantitative, reproducible way. Each blood RNA sample was used to sequence both TCR alpha and TCR beta chains. Per the original workflow: The median number of TCRs per sample was roughly 100,000, ranging from roughly 23,224 to 700,000. The Decombinator software suite was used to annotate the V, J and CDR3 of the TCR reads. To make PS versus PT1 abundance plots, every sample was subsampled to the same number of TCRs (28,000). TCRs were defined as expanded if absent before sensitization and observed at least eight times at the 2-week time point. TCRdb reworked the public reads: Q25 trimming with fastp, MiXCR clone assembly, productive beta chains retained. Every entry covers one CDR3 protein and lists the most common genes and DNA from its rows. The V and J calls here are based on TCRdb, not the publication. This sample is represented by around 200,000 distinct CDR3 sequences; approximately 26% of them were singletons. 2% to 3% of the sample is held by the ten biggest clonotypes.

This clonotype was detected a few times. Its antigen is currently not known. Per-base qualities were not stored, and no clone one base away is much larger. The germline V gene supplies CDR1 LGHNA and CDR2 YSLEER. The CDR3 goes from the cysteine to the phenylalanine over 15 residues. Of all the DNA, just the CDR3 is kept, 45 bases in frame from base 1. V gives up 0 bases and J gives up 5 bases, and the segment between their germline ends measures 12 bases. Read against the paper, the sample's time point label means: patch test 3, about 24 weeks after DPC sensitization. The sample's treatment or condition label, in plain terms: therapeutic diphenylcyclopropenone sensitization with weekly scalp DPC. At each patch-test visit, blood was drawn before the patch test was applied. Patients were eligible if aged 18 to 70, diagnosed with alopecia and judged suitable for DPC therapy, and pregnant patients were excluded. Total RNA was extracted from unfractionated whole blood collected in Tempus Blood RNA tubes.

The sequence came from a woman aged 40 to 49 with alopecia areata. Some clones in this sample may be carry-over from other donors' samples. The sequence joins TRBV4-3 to TRBJ2-3; TRBD2 could be the D gene, as 6 bases match. The material sequenced was whole blood, taken in connection with sensitization to the hapten diphenylcyclopropenone (DPC). Here is the DNA: TGCGCCAGCAGCCAAGATGTAGCGGCCAAAGATACGCAGTATTTT. Translation gives CASSQDVAAKDTQYF.